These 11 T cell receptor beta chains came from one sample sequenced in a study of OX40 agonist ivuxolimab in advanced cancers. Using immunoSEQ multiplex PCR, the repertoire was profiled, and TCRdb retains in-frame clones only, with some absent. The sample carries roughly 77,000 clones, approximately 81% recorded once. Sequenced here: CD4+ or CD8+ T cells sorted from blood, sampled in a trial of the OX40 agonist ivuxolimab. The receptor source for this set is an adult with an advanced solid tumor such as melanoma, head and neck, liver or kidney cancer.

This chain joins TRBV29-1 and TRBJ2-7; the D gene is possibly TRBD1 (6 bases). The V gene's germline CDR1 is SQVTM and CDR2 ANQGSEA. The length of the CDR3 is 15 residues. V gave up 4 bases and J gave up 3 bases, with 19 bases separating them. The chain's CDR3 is CSVGKRHGTSYEQYF. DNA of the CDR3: TGCAGCGTTGGGAAACGACACGGGACAAGCTACGAGCAGTACTTC.

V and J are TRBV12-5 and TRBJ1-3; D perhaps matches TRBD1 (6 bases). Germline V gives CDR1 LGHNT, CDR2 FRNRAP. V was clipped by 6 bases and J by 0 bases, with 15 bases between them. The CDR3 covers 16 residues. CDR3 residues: CASGQGQSLSGNTIYF. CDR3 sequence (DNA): TGTGCTAGTGGCCAAGGACAGTCCCTCTCTGGAAACACCATATATTTT.

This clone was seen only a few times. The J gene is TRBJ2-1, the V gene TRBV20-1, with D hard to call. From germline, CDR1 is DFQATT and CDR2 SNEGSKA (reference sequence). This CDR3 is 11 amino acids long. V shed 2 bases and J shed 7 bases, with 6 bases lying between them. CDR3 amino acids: CSARLENEQFF. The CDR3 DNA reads TGCAGTGCTAGACTAGAGAATGAGCAGTTCTTC.

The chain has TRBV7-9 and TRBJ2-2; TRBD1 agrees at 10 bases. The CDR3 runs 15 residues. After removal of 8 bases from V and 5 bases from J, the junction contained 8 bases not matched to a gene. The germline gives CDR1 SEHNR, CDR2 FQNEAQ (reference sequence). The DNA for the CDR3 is TGTGCCAGCCTAAACCGGGACAGGGGAACCGGGGAGCTGTTTTTT. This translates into CASLNRDRGTGELFF.

The CDR3 coding sequence is TGTGCCAGCAGCTTGTTTGCCAGGGGGTACGAGCAGTACTTC. This translates into CASSLFARGYEQYF. The V call is TRBV7-2, the J call TRBJ2-7; 7 bases agree with TRBD1. With V trimmed by 3 bases and J by 4 bases, 6 bases remained unmatched. Germline assignment: CDR1 SGHTA and CDR2 FQGNSA. The CDR3 consists of 14 residues.

This CDR3 reads CASSLWGQNSYEQYF. CDR3 DNA sequence: TGTGCCAGCAGTTTATGGGGACAGAACTCCTACGAGCAGTACTTC. This chain joins TRBV27 and TRBJ2-7; 7 nucleotides match TRBD1. The CDR3 sequence is 15 residues long. The germline V gene encodes CDR1 MNHEY and CDR2 SMNVEV (reference sequence). Trimming removed 1 base from V and 0 bases from J; junction bases left unmatched: 3.

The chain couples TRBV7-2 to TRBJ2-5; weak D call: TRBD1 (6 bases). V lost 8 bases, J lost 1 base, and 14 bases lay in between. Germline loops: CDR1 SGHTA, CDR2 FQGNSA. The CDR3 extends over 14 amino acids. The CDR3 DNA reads TGTGCCAGCTCAGTGGGGGCAGTCCAAGAGACCCAGTACTTC. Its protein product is CASSVGAVQETQYF.

In DNA, the CDR3 is TGTGCCAGCAGTCTAGGGTCGGGGACTAAGAAAAACGGCTACAATGAGCAGTTCTTC. It yields the protein CASSLGSGTKKNGYNEQFF. The chain couples TRBV27 to TRBJ2-1, with 7 bases matching TRBD2. Germline V gene sequence: CDR1 MNHEY, CDR2 SMNVEV (reference sequence). The CDR3 has 19 amino acids. Trimming removed 5 bases from V and 3 bases from J; junction bases left unmatched: 19.

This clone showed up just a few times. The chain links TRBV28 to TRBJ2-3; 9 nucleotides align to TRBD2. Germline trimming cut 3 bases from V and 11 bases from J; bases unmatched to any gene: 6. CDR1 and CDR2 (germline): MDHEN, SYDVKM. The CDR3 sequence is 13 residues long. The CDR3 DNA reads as TGTGCCAGCAGTTTGGCGGGAGGGCCTTGGCAGTATTTT. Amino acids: CASSLAGGPWQYF.

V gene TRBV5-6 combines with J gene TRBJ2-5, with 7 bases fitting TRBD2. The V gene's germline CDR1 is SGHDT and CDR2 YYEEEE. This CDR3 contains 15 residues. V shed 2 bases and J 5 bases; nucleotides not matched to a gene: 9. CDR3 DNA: TGTGCCAGCAGCTTAGGACTAGTCGGTTTGGAGACCCAGTACTTC. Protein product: CASSLGLVGLETQYF.

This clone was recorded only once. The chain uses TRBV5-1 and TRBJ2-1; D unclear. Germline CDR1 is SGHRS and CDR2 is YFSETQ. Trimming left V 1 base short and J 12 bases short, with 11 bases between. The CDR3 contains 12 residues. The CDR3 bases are TGCGCCAGCAGCTTGTACGGTATTGGGCAGTTCTTC. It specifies CASSLYGIGQFF.